The present entry profiles one T cell receptor (beta chain) with its context. The germline gives CDR1 MNHEY, CDR2 SVGAGI. The ends were cut back, 6 bases at V and 1 base at J, with 14 bases in the middle. There are 15 residues in the CDR3. The data are from a study of cytomegalovirus exposure and HLA in healthy donors. PCR was performed using 60 Vbeta and 13 Jbeta primers. Some clones are missing from TCRdb's copy, which holds only in-frame ones; the method was immunoSEQ multiplex PCR. Here the sample spans over 200,000 clones, about three quarters being singletons. Source material: PBMCs. The clonotype was recovered from an older woman in good health and CMV-seropositive. V gene TRBV6-5 combines with J gene TRBJ2-3, with D possibly matching TRBD1 (6 bases). The CDR3 bases are TGTGCCAGCAGGTCAAGGGGGACCCGCACAGATACGCAGTATTTT. Its protein product is CASRSRGTRTDTQYF.